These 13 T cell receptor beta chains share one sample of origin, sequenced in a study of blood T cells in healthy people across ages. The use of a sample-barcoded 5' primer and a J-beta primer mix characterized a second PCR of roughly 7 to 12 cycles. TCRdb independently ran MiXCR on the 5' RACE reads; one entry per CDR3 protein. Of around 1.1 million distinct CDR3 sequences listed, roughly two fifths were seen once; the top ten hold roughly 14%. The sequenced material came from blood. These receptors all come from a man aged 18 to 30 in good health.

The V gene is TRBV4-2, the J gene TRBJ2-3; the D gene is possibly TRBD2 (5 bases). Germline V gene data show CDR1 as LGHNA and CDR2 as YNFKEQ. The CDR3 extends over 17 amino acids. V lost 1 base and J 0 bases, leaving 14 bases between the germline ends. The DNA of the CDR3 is TGTGCCAGCAGCCAAGTGGCGGCTAGCCATAGCACAGATACGCAGTATTTT. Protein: CASSQVAASHSTDTQYF.

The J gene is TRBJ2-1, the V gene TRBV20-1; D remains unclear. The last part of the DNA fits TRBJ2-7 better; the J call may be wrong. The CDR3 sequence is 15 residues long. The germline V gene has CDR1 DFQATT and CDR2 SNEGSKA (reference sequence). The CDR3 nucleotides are TGCAGTGCTAGAGATGGACGGCTTTCCTACAATGAGCAGTACTTC. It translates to CSARDGRLSYNEQYF.

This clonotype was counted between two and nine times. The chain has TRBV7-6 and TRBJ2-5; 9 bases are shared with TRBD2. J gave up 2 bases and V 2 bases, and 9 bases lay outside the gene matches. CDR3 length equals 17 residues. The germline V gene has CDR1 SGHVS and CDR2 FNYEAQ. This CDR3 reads CASSLIWRGGRQETQYF. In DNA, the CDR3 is TGTGCCAGCAGCTTAATCTGGCGGGGGGGACGACAAGAGACCCAGTACTTC.

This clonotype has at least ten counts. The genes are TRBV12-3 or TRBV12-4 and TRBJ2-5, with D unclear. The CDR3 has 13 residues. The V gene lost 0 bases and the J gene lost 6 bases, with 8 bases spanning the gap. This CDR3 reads CASSLASEKTQYF. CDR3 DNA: TGTGCCAGCAGTTTAGCCTCAGAGAAGACCCAGTACTTC.

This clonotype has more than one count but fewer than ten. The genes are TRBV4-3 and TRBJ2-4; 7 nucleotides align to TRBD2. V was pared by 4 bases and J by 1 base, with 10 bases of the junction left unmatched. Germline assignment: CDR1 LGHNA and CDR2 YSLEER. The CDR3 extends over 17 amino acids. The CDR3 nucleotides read TGCGCCAGCAGCCCGCTGGGGGGGGTATCGGCCAAAAACATTCAGTACTTC. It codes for CASSPLGGVSAKNIQYF.

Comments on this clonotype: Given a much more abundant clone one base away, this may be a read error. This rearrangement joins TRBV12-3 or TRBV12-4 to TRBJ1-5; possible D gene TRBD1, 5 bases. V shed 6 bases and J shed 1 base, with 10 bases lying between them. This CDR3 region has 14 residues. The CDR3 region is CASREGPSNQPQHF. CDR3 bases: TGTGCCAGCAGGGAGGGGCCAAGCAATCAGCCCCAGCATTTT.

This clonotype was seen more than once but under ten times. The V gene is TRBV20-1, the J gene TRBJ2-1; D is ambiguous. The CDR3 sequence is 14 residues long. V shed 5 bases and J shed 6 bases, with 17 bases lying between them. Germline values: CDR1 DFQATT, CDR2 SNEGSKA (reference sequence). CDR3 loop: CSAPFLGPSNEQFF. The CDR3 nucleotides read TGCAGTGCTCCCTTCCTAGGGCCAAGCAATGAGCAGTTCTTC.

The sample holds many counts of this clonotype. CDR3 protein: CASSRGDSGDTEAFF. CDR3 in DNA: TGTGCCAGCAGCCGAGGGGACTCCGGGGACACTGAAGCTTTCTTT. V and J are TRBV4-2 and TRBJ1-1; D is perhaps TRBD1 (5 bases). The length of the CDR3 is 15 residues. The germline gives CDR1 LGHNA, CDR2 YNFKEQ. V lost 4 bases and J lost 3, with 15 bases in between.

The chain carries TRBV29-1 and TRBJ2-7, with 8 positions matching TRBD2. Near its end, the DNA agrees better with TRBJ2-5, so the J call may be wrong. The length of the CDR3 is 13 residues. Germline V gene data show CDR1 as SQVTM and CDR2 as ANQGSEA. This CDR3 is CSGSGARGETQYF. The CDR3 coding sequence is TGCAGCGGTAGCGGGGCGCGGGGAGAGACCCAGTACTTC.

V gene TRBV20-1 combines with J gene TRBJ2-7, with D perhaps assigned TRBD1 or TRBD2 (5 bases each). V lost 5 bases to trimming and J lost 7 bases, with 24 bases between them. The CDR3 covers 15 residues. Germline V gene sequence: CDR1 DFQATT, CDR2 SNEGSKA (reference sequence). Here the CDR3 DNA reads TGCAGTGCTTGGGCACTCCGGGACCAATACAATGAGCAGTACTTC. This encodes CSAWALRDQYNEQYF.

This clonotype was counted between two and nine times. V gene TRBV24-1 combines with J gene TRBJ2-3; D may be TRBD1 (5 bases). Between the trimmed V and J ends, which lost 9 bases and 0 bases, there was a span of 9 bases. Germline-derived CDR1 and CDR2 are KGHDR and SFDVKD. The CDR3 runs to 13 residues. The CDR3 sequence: CATRAGSTDTQYF. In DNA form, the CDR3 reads TGTGCCACCCGGGCAGGGAGCACAGATACGCAGTATTTT.

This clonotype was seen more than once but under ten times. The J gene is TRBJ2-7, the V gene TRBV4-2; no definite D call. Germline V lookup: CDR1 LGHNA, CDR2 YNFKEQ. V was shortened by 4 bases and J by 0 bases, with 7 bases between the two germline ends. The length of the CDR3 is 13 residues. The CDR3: CASSPYVSYEQYF. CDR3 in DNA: TGTGCCAGCAGCCCCTACGTCTCCTACGAGCAGTACTTC.

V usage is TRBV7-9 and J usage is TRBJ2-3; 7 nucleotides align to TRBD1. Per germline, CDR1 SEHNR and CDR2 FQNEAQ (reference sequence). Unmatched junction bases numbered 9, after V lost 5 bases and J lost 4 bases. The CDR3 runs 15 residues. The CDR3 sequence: CASSILQGIADTQYF. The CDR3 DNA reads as TGTGCCAGCAGCATCTTACAGGGGATCGCAGATACGCAGTATTTT.